This T cell receptor (beta chain) was observed in a study of blood T cell repertoires in COVID-19. For the study at large: The samples span acute and convalescent COVID-19 from the United States, Italy and Spain. The cDNA or gDNA used as material had been derived from T cells, B-cell-depleted T cells, or PBMCs.

In the original processing: Reference gene primers were amplified, and this amplification served to estimate nucleated cell counts. Sequenced by immunoSEQ multiplex PCR; TCRdb stores in-frame clones only, minus some. V and J calls and clone size are copied from that table; D and trimming were computed from the DNA. The table includes around 70,000 clones, 70% to 80% detected once. This CDR3 spans 15 amino acids. The germline gives CDR1 SGHRS, CDR2 YFSETQ. Trimming at V came to 3 bases and at J to 6 bases, leaving 7 bases not matched to a gene. This receptor was taken from a human donor in a cohort sampled during active COVID-19. Sequencing used peripheral blood. The rearrangement links TRBV5-1 to TRBJ2-2; TRBD1 aligns across 8 bases. CDR3 nucleotide sequence: TGCGCCAGCAGCTCGGGACAGGAGGGGGCCGGGGAGCTGTTTTTT. It is translated as CASSSGQEGAGELFF.